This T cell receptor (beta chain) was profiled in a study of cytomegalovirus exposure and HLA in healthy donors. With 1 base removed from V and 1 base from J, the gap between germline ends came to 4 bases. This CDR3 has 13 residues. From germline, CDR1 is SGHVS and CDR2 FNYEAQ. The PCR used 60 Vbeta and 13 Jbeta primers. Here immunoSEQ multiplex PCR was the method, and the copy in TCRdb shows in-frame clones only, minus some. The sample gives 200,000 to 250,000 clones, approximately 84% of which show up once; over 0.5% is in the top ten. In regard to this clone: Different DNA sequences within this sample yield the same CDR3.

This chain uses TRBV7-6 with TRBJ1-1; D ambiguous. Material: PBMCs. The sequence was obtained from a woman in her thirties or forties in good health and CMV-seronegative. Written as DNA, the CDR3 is TGTGCCAGCAGCTTAGTAGAGAACACTGAAGCTTTCTTT. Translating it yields CASSLVENTEAFF. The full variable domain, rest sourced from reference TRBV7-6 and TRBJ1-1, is GAGVSQSPRYKVTKRGQDVALRCDPISGHVSLYWYRQALGQGPEFLTYFNYEAQQDKSGLPNDRFSAERPEGSISTLTIQRTEQRDSAMYRCASSLVENTEAFFGQGTRLTVV.